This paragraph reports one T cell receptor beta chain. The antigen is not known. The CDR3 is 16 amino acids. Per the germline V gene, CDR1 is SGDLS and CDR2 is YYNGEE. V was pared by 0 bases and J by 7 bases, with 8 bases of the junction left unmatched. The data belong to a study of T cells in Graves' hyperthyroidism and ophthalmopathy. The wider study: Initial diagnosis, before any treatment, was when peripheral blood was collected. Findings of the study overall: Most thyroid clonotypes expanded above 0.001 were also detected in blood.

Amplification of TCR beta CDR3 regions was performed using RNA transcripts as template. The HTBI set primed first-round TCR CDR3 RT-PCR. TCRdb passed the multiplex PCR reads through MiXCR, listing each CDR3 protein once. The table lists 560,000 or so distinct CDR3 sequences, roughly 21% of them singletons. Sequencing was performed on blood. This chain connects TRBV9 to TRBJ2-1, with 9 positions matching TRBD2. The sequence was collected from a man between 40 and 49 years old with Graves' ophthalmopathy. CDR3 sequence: CASSVGPSGTGNEQFF. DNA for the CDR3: TGTGCCAGCAGCGTAGGGCCTAGCGGGACGGGTAATGAGCAGTTCTTC. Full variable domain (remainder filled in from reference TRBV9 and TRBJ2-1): DSGVTQTPKHLITATGQRVTLRCSPRSGDLSVYWYQQSLDQGLQFLIQYYNGEERAKGNILERFSAQQFPDLHSELNLSSLELGDSALYFCASSVGPSGTGNEQFFGPGTRLTVL.